These 18 T cell receptor beta chains share one sample of origin, sequenced in a study of T cells in localized non-small cell lung cancer. Method: immunoSEQ multiplex PCR; TCRdb's copy keeps in-frame clones and lacks some. Of 35,000 to 45,000 clones in the sample, roughly 83% were seen once. Sequencing was performed on PBMCs, taken before any cancer treatment. The receptor source for this set is a woman aged 35 to 70 with stage II squamous cell lung carcinoma.

The chain has TRBV27 and TRBJ2-5; tentative D call: TRBD2 (6 bases). The CDR3 contains 14 residues. The germline V gene has CDR1 MNHEY and CDR2 SMNVEV (reference sequence). V was trimmed by 5 bases and J by 5 bases, leaving 15 bases between them. The CDR3 region has the DNA TGTGCCAGCAGTCCCACCGTTGCGGGGGAGACCCAGTACTTC. Translating gives CASSPTVAGETQYF.

The chain has TRBV7-2 and TRBJ2-3; 11 bases fit TRBD2. In germline, CDR1 is SGHTA, CDR2 FQGNSA. The CDR3 is 15 amino acids. V gave up 2 bases and J gave up 6 bases; unmatched junction bases: 4. The CDR3 DNA reads TGTGCCAGCAGCTTATCCCCTAGCGGGGGGGATACGCAGTATTTT. Its protein is CASSLSPSGGDTQYF.

The chain has TRBV5-1 and TRBJ2-7; 12 bases are shared with TRBD1. The CDR3 has 16 amino acids. In germline, CDR1 is SGHRS, CDR2 YFSETQ. J gave up 5 bases and V 4 bases, and 10 bases lay outside the gene matches. This CDR3 reads CASSRGQGAVINEQYF. CDR3 DNA: TGCGCCAGCAGCAGGGGACAGGGGGCGGTTATTAACGAGCAGTACTTC.

The chain combines TRBV5-6 with TRBJ1-3; D call uncertain. CDR3 length equals 12 residues. The germline V gene has CDR1 SGHDT and CDR2 YYEEEE. Trimming removed 2 bases at V and 7 bases at J, with 7 bases between. This CDR3 reads CASSLGPNTIYF. The CDR3 DNA reads TGTGCCAGCAGCTTAGGCCCGAACACCATATATTTT.

This clone has just one count. The same CDR3 can be traced to other DNA sequences in this sample. The V and J genes are TRBV2 and TRBJ2-7; the D is unclear. The CDR3 loop spans 12 amino acids. CDR1 and CDR2 from the germline V gene are SNHLY and FYNNEI. Trimming left V 2 bases short and J 4 bases short, with 6 bases between. This CDR3 reads CASSERGYEQYV. The DNA of the CDR3 is TGTGCCAGCAGTGAAAGAGGATACGAGCAGTACGTC.

This chain connects TRBV4-2 to TRBJ1-1, with D possibly matching TRBD1 (5 bases). The CDR3 loop spans 16 amino acids. Germline V gene lookup returns CDR1 LGHNA and CDR2 YNFKEQ. V was clipped by 1 base and J by 4 bases, with 16 bases between them. CDR3 amino acids: CASSQALGRDRTEAFF. As DNA, the CDR3 is TGTGCCAGCAGCCAAGCCTTAGGCCGGGACCGCACTGAAGCTTTCTTT.

V and J are TRBV5-1 and TRBJ2-3, with D uncertain. The germline V and J ends were trimmed by 1 base and 3 bases, with 12 bases remaining between them. There are 15 residues in the CDR3. Germline V lookup: CDR1 SGHRS, CDR2 YFSETQ. CDR3 loop: CASSLTARDTDTQYF. CDR3 DNA sequence: TGCGCCAGCAGCTTGACCGCTAGGGATACAGATACGCAGTATTTT.

V and J are TRBV9 and TRBJ1-1, with D perhaps TRBD1 (5 bases). CDR1 is SGDLS and CDR2 is YYNGEE in the germline V gene. This CDR3 spans 15 amino acids. Trimming took off 0 bases at V and 1 base at J, with 10 bases between the two ends. The CDR3 loop is CASSVGGQPNTEAFF. The CDR3 bases are TGTGCCAGCAGCGTAGGTGGACAACCGAACACTGAAGCTTTCTTT.

The rearrangement links TRBV7-9 to TRBJ2-7, with D perhaps matching TRBD1 or TRBD2 (7 bases each). V lost 6 bases, J lost 1 base, and 16 bases lay in between. The germline V gene has CDR1 SEHNR and CDR2 FQNEAQ (reference sequence). This CDR3 region has 15 residues. CDR3 in DNA: TGTGCCAGCAGTACAGGGGCGGGAGCATCCTACGAGCAGTACTTC. This codes for CASSTGAGASYEQYF. Based on the CDR3 plus reference TRBV7-9 and TRBJ2-7, the full variable domain is DTGVSQNPRHKITKRGQNVTFRCDPISEHNRLYWYRQTLGQGPEFLTYFQNEAQLEKSRLLSDRFSAERPKGSFSTLEIQRTEQGDSAMYLCASSTGAGASYEQYFGPGTRLTVT.

The rearrangement uses TRBV7-8 and TRBJ1-3; D gene unclear. This CDR3 has 13 amino acids. Trimming left V 4 bases short and J 4 bases short, with 8 bases between. CDR1 SGHVS and CDR2 FQNEAQ come from the germline V gene. For the CDR3, the DNA is TGTGCCAGCAGCTCTACCCACGGAAACACCATATATTTT. This sequence encodes CASSSTHGNTIYF.

The chain employs TRBV7-9 and TRBJ1-2; the D is unclear. The CDR3 spans 12 residues. CDR1 SEHNR and CDR2 FQNEAQ come from the germline V gene (reference sequence). V was pared by 5 bases and J by 10 bases, with 14 bases between. This CDR3 is CASSPNRAPYTF. CDR3 nucleotide sequence: TGTGCCAGCAGCCCTAATAGGGCACCCTACACCTTC.

The J gene is TRBJ1-2, the V gene TRBV2, with D tentatively TRBD1 (5 bases). The CDR3 consists of 14 residues. V lost 4 bases and J 0 bases, leaving 9 bases between the germline ends. CDR1 and CDR2 (germline): SNHLY, FYNNEI. The CDR3 nucleotides read TGTGCCAGCAGTGCAGAGACAGCTAACTATGGCTACACCTTC. It is translated as CASSAETANYGYTF.

V usage is TRBV9 and J usage is TRBJ2-3; 7 bases match TRBD2. CDR1 SGDLS and CDR2 YYNGEE come from the germline V gene. The CDR3 loop spans 15 amino acids. V lost 0 bases to trimming and J lost 5 bases; unmatched junction nucleotides: 6. CDR3 sequence reads: CASSVGTRALDTQYF. CDR3 nucleotide sequence: TGTGCCAGCAGCGTAGGGACTAGGGCCCTAGATACGCAGTATTTT.

The rearrangement uses TRBV18 and TRBJ1-4; unclear D gene. The CDR3 runs to 15 residues. With 2 bases removed from V and 0 bases from J, the gap between germline ends came to 7 bases. CDR1 is KGHSH, CDR2 LQKENI, per germline. This CDR3 reads CASSPSASTNEKLFF. In DNA form, the CDR3 reads TGTGCCAGCTCACCAAGCGCCTCAACTAATGAAAAACTGTTTTTT.

The table lists this clone with a few counts. The V gene is TRBV9, the J gene TRBJ2-1; no definite D call. V was trimmed by 0 bases and J by 9 bases, leaving 13 bases between them. Per the germline V gene, CDR1 is SGDLS and CDR2 is YYNGEE. This CDR3 is built from 14 residues. CDR3 sequence reads: CASSVGSVTSEQFF. CDR3 bases: TGTGCCAGCAGCGTAGGATCAGTAACGAGTGAGCAGTTCTTC. Full variable domain (outside the CDR3, taken from reference TRBV9 and TRBJ2-1): DSGVTQTPKHLITATGQRVTLRCSPRSGDLSVYWYQQSLDQGLQFLIQYYNGEERAKGNILERFSAQQFPDLHSELNLSSLELGDSALYFCASSVGSVTSEQFFGPGTRLTVL.

The chain has TRBV15 and TRBJ1-3, with unresolved D. Germline V CDR1 and CDR2: LNHNV, YYDKDF (reference sequence). V was clipped by 4 bases and J by 0 bases, with 7 bases between them. The CDR3 length is 14 residues. Written as DNA, the CDR3 is TGTGCCACCAGCAATCCATCCTCTGGAAACACCATATATTTT. It is translated as CATSNPSSGNTIYF.

This sequence joins TRBV4-3 and TRBJ1-2; D remains ambiguous. CDR3 length: 16 residues. V shed 0 bases and J shed 2 bases, with 13 bases lying between them. Per the germline V gene, CDR1 is LGHNA and CDR2 is YSLEER. The CDR3 loop reads CASSQDYGVGNYGYTF. The CDR3 DNA sequence: TGCGCCAGCAGCCAAGATTATGGCGTCGGGAACTATGGCTACACCTTC.

J is TRBJ1-3 and V is TRBV28, with a tentative D call TRBD1 (5 bases). CDR3 length equals 16 residues. V was cut by 2 bases and J by 2 bases, with 13 bases left in between. Per the germline V gene, CDR1 is MDHEN and CDR2 is SYDVKM. The CDR3 coding sequence is TGTGCCAGCAGTTTAAGGACTACAGGCCCTGGAAACACCATATATTTT. Amino acids: CASSLRTTGPGNTIYF.